This T cell receptor (beta chain) was obtained from a study of T-cell memory formation after mild COVID-19 (dated by TCRdb to about 2021). Concerning the study at large: TCR sequence clusters from the two donors were largely donor specific. T-cell clones expanding and contracting after mild COVID-19 in two donors were tracked by longitudinal TCRalpha and TCRbeta repertoire sequencing. The cohort was made up of two young adult volunteers, one female and one male, who were previously healthy. Study-wide conclusions, independent of this receptor: Only two mild cases were covered by the study, and larger cohorts that include severe cases with pre-infection samples were considered necessary. Clones that contracted from day 15 to 85 showed balanced CD4/CD8 phenotypes, whereas a second wave of clones that expanded from day 15 to 37 leaned towards CD4+. Whether the second-wave clones peaking on day 37 were SARS-CoV-2 specific was not confirmed. The detection of some responding clones in pre-infection memory suggests that pre-existing cross-reactive memory T cells joined the SARS-CoV-2 response. Contracting CD4+ clones turned up mainly in the CM and EM memory subsets, whereas EMRA was where CD8+ clones were enriched.

There are many counts of this clonotype. Its antigen is still unknown. Within one base of it there is no much larger clone, and no base qualities were kept. PBMCs were isolated by Ficoll-Paque density gradient centrifugation. Sequencing was carried out with an Illumina NovaSeq 6000. TCRalpha and TCRbeta cDNA libraries were constructed by 5'RACE with constant-segment primers, with sample barcodes and unique molecular identifiers being introduced. RNA was extracted from every sample with Trizol reagent. Library amplification was performed in two PCR steps, and a second sample barcode and Illumina TruSeq adapters were introduced in the second step. Libraries were sequenced on an Illumina NovaSeq with 2 x 150 bp paired-end reads. The authors processed their data as follows. Reads were demultiplexed and collapsed into UMI-guided consensus sequences with migec v1.2.7. Using mixcr v2.1.11, the UMI consensuses were aligned to TRA and TRB V and J templates and assembled into clonotypes. Clonotypes were classified as expanded or contracted when called significant by both edgeR and NoisET, with noise models trained on biological replicates. For edgeR calls, a false discovery rate-adjusted p below 0.01 and a log2 fold-change threshold of 1 were applied. As an exploratory analysis of dynamics, max-normalized trajectories of the 1000 most abundant clonotypes were examined by PCA with hierarchical clustering. Separately sequenced CD4+ and CD8+ repertoires were used to assign a CD4 or CD8 phenotype to each responding clone. The public reads were quality trimmed at Q25 with fastp and then assembled into clones with MiXCR by TCRdb, keeping productive beta chains. Rows merge per CDR3 protein into single entries with the most common DNA and genes. TCRdb, rather than the study authors, made the V and J calls. This sample gives more than 35,000 distinct CDR3 sequences in total; roughly 6.1% of them show up just once. The ten largest clones add up to 0.81% of the sample.

Sequencing was performed on PBMCs or a T cell subset sorted from them (not recorded which). The sequence derives from an adult who had mild COVID-19 (a few samples of this study predate the infection). The sample titles of this study are shuffled in the database, so cell type and time point are left out.

The bases read TGTGCCAGCAGCTTAGGGACTAGCAAGGATGAGCAGTTCTTC. Translated, this is CASSLGTSKDEQFF. The chain uses TRBV7-2 and TRBJ2-1, and TRBD2 aligns with 8 junction nucleotides. V lost 1 base and J lost 8 bases, and the count of bases not matched to a germline gene is 4. The CDR3 goes from the cysteine to the phenylalanine over 14 residues. The entry retains the CDR3 DNA only, 42 bases that are in frame from base 1. Based on the germline V gene, the CDR1 and CDR2 sequences are SGHTA and FQGNSA.